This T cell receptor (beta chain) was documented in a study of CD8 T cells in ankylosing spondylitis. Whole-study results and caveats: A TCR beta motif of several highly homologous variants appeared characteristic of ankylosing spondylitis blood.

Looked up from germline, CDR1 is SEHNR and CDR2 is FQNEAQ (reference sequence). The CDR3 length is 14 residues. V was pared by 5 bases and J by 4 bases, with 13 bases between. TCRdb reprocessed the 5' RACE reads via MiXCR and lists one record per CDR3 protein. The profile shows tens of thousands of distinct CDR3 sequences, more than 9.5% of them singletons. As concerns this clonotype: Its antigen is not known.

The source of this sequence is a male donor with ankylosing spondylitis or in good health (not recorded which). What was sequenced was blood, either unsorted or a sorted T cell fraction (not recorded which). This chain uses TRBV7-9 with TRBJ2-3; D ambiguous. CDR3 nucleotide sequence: TGTGCCAGCAGCCAACTCATGACGGCAGATACGCAGTATTTT. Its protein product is CASSQLMTADTQYF.